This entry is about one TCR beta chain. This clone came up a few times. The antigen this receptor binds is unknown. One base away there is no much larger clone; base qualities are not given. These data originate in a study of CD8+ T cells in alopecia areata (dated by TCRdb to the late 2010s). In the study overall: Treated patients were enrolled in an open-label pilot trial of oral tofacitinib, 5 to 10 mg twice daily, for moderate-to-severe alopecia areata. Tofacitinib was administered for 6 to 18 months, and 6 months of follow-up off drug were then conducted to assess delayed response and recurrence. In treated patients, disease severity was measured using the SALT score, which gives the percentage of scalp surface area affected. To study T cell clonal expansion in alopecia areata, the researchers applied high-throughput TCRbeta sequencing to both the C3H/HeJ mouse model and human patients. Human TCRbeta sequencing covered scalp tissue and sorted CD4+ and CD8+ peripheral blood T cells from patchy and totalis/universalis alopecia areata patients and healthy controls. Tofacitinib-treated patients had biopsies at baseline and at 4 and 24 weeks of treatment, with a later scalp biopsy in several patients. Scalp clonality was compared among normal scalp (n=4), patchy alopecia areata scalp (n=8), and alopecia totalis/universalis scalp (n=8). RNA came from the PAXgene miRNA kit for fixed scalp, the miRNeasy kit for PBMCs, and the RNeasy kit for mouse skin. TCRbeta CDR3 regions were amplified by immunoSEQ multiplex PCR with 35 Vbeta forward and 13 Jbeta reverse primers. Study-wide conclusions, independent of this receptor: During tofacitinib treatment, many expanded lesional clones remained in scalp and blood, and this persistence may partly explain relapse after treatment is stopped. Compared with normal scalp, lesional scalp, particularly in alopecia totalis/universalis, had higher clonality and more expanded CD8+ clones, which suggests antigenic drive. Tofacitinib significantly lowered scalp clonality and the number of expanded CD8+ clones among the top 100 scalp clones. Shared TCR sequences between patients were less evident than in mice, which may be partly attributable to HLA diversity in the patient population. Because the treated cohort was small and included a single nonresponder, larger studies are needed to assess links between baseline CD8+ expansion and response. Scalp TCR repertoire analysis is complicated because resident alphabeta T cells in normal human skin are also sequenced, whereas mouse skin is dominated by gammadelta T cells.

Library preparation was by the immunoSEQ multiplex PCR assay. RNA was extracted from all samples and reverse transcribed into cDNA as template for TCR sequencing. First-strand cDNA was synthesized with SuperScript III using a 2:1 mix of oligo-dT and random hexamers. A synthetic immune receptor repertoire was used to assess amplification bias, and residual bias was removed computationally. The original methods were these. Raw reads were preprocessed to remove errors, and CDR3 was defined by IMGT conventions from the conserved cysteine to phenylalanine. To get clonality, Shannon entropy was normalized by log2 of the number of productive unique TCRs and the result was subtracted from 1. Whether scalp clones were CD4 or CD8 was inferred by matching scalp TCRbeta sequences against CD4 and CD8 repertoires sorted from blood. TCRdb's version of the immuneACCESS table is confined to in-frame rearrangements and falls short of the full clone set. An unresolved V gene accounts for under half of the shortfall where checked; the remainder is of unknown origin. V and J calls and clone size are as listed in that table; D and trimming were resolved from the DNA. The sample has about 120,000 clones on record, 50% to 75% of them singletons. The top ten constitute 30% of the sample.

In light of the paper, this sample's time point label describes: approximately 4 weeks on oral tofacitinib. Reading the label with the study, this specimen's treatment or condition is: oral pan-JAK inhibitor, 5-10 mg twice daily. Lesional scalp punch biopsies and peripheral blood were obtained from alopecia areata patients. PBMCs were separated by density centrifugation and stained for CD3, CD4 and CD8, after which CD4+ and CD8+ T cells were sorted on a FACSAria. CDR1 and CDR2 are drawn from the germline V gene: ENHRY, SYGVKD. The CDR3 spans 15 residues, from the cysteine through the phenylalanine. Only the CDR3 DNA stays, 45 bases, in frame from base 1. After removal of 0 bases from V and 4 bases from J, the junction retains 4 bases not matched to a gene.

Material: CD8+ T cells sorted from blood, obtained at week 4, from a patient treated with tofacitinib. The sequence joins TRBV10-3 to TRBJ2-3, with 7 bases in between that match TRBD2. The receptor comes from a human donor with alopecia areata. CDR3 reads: CAISESAGEADTQYF. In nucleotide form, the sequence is TGTGCCATCAGTGAGTCTGCGGGGGAGGCAGATACGCAGTATTTT.